This T cell receptor (beta chain) comes out of a study of regulatory T cells in long-lasting Graves disease (dated by TCRdb to about 2021). Notes on the research overall: Patients with newly diagnosed Graves' disease had been on antithyroid drugs for under 3 months. Patients with persistent Graves' disease were compared with patients with newly diagnosed Graves' disease using TCR sequencing and RNA sequencing of peripheral blood. The study took place in China and was registered as a clinical trial. A total of roughly 33 samples underwent TCR sequencing: around 13 from persistent and roughly 20 from newly diagnosed Graves' disease patients.

This clonotype was counted ten times or more. Its antigen remains undetermined. Base qualities are not at hand, and no much larger clone is one base apart. The protocol used for the library was multiplex PCR. Sequenced using an Illumina HiSeq 4000. To build TCR beta libraries, CDR3 regions were amplified by Arm-PCR using iRepertoire HTBI primers. Before sequencing, the PCR products went through gel purification. The paper's processing steps were these. A total of 62 TRBV and approximately 13 TRBJ segments were identified across samples and were used for gene usage analysis of CDR3 amino acid clonotypes. COPE and FqMerger were used to merge the filtered high-quality paired reads into contigs. BLAST was used to align contigs to IMGT TRBV, TRBD and TRBJ reference genes, with CDR3 defined following IMGT. Clonotypes above 0.1% frequency were classified as highly expanded clones. Shannon entropy served as the measure of repertoire diversity, while the Gini coefficient captured V-J evenness. Clonotypes shared by more than one individual were considered public. TCRdb itself trimmed the public reads at Q25 with fastp, ran MiXCR and retained productive beta chains. Rows are unified per CDR3 protein, each entry keeping the most common DNA and genes. TCRdb, not the authors, supplied the V and J calls. Present in this sample are under 300,000 distinct CDR3 sequences, around 21% of which were seen just once. Approximately 15% of the sample goes to the ten largest clones.

This specimen's time point label, per the study, means: newly diagnosed GD, antithyroid drugs for less than 3 months. For both TCR sequencing and RNA sequencing, RNA was extracted from PBMCs using TRIzol. The diagnosis of Graves' disease followed American Thyroid Association guidelines. Patients for the study were recruited at an endocrinology department in Xi'an, China. From each patient, approximately 10 milliliters of peripheral blood was collected into an EDTA anticoagulant tube. Ficoll Paque Plus density gradient separation was used to isolate PBMCs, and no further T cell sorting was done. An Agilent 2100 Bioanalyzer and agarose gel were used to assess RNA quality, and a NanoDrop 2000 was used to measure RNA concentration. Via the germline V gene (reference sequence), CDR1 is GTSNPN and CDR2 SVGIG. Counted from cysteine to phenylalanine, this CDR3 has 13 amino acids. Only the CDR3 region is kept as DNA, spanning 39 bases read in frame from base 1. Compared with germline, V lacks 5 bases and J lacks 5 bases; bases without a gene match: 6.

Broad study findings and their caveats: Because the primary lesion, thyroid tissue, could not be accessed, the study looked at peripheral blood alone. TRBV28, TRBJ1-2 and TRBJ2-5 were preferentially used in persistent disease, while TRBV20-1 and TRBJ2-1 were favored in newly diagnosed disease. The small sample size was acknowledged by the authors as a limitation that may reduce accuracy. Compared with newly diagnosed patients, persistent Graves' disease patients had lower TCR Shannon entropy and fewer highly expanded clones, which suggests clonal expansion. More public clonotypes were shared among persistent patients (under 3,000) than among newly diagnosed patients (roughly 960). Sequencing and analysis were restricted to the TCR beta chain.

This chain is built from TRBV30 and TRBJ1-5; 7 bases in between match TRBD1. The TCR sequence derives from a female donor with Graves disease. Sequencing used peripheral blood mononuclear cells (PBMCs), obtained at new diagnosis, from a patient treated with antithyroid drugs. The CDR3 loop reads CAWDGTEDQPQHF. The nucleotides are TGTGCCTGGGACGGGACAGAGGATCAGCCCCAGCATTTT.